A selection of T cell receptor beta chains follows, all from one sample in a study of cytomegalovirus exposure and HLA in healthy donors. Clones were read by immunoSEQ multiplex PCR, and TCRdb kept only the in-frame ones, dropping some. This table holds roughly 130,000 clones, about 66% found once. The sequenced sample consisted of PBMCs. The receptors here all came from a man aged 25 to 40 in good health and CMV-seropositive. The CDR3 runs from the conserved cysteine through the conserved F or W. D genes are given only for firm matches. Size values are once, few and many counts, or a class for expanded clones, and some rows have none.

size	V	J	D	CDR3	DNA
-	TRBV12-5	TRBJ2-1	-	CASGYLPAAAPYNEQFF	TGTGCTAGTGGGTACCTACCGGCGGCCGCCCCCTACAATGAGCAGTTCTTC
-	TRBV7-9	TRBJ1-2	-	CASSLGTTGGYTF	TGTGCCAGCAGCTTAGGCACAACAGGGGGCTACACCTTC
-	TRBV5-1	TRBJ1-1	-	CASSLSGGANTEAFF	TGCGCCAGCAGCTTGAGTGGGGGCGCGAACACTGAAGCTTTCTTT
-	TRBV2	TRBJ2-3	TRBD2	CASSDGAGEGPDTQYF	TGTGCCAGCAGTGACGGGGCGGGAGAGGGCCCAGATACGCAGTATTTT
-	TRBV7-2	TRBJ2-2	TRBD2	CASSLLTSAGELFF	TGTGCCAGCAGCTTACTAACTAGCGCCGGGGAGCTGTTTTTT
-	TRBV19	TRBJ1-2	-	CASKSGGDGYGYTF	TGTGCCAGTAAGTCCGGAGGGGACGGCTATGGCTACACCTTC
-	TRBV30	TRBJ2-1	TRBD2	CAWSTFGRGLAGDNEQFF	TGTGCCTGGAGCACGTTTGGCAGGGGGCTAGCGGGGGACAATGAGCAGTTCTTC
-	TRBV29-1	TRBJ2-7	-	CSVRSNHLYEQYF	TGCAGCGTTCGTAGCAATCACCTGTACGAGCAGTACTTC
-	TRBV28	TRBJ1-2	-	CASSSAGDGYTF	TGTGCCAGCAGTTCAGCCGGGGATGGCTACACCTTC
-	TRBV13	TRBJ2-2	TRBD2	CASSSSSGSWNTGELFF	TGTGCCAGCAGCTCATCTAGCGGGAGCTGGAACACCGGGGAGCTGTTTTTT
-	TRBV7-9	TRBJ2-1	TRBD2	CASRTLAEIQLKQFF	TGTGCCAGCAGGACACTAGCGGAGATACAACTGAAGCAGTTCTTC
-	TRBV5-1	TRBJ1-1	TRBD1	CASSLVGDRKAFF	TGCGCCAGCAGCTTGGTTGGGGACAGAAAAGCTTTCTTT
-	TRBV19	TRBJ2-7	TRBD1	CASSRTGANYEQYF	TGTGCCAGTAGTAGGACAGGGGCGAACTACGAGCAGTACTTC
-	TRBV6-6	TRBJ2-7	TRBD1	CASSYPGQDFSYEQYF	TGTGCCAGCAGTTACCCGGGACAGGATTTCTCCTACGAGCAGTACTTC
-	TRBV28	TRBJ2-1	-	CASSLGRGATPNNEQFF	TGTGCCAGCAGTTTGGGGAGGGGGGCTACACCTAACAATGAGCAGTTCTTC
few	TRBV27	TRBJ1-5	-	CASSSRGGRVDNQPQHF	TGTGCCAGCAGTTCGAGGGGGGGCAGGGTAGACAATCAGCCCCAGCATTTT
-	TRBV28	TRBJ1-2	-	CASSLWSRATNYGYTF	TGTGCCAGCAGTTTATGGTCCAGGGCCACTAACTATGGCTACACCTTC
-	TRBV5-1	TRBJ2-3	TRBD1	CASSPTQTGHGTDTQYF	TGCGCCAGCAGCCCTACACAGACAGGGCACGGCACAGATACGCAGTATTTT
-	TRBV15	TRBJ2-5	-	CATSRALWQKETQYF	TGTGCCACCAGCAGAGCATTGTGGCAGAAAGAGACCCAGTACTTC
-	TRBV2	TRBJ2-2	TRBD1	CASSVLGTETGELFF	TGTGCCAGCAGTGTGCTGGGGACAGAAACCGGGGAGCTGTTTTTT
-	TRBV6-1	TRBJ1-5	-	CASSEAGRGGNQPQHF	TGTGCCAGCAGTGAAGCGGGGAGGGGAGGGAATCAGCCCCAGCATTTT
-	TRBV4-1	TRBJ2-7	TRBD2	CASSQVPAGGPYEQYF	TGCGCCAGCAGCCAAGTCCCCGCGGGAGGGCCCTACGAGCAGTACTTC
-	TRBV7-3	TRBJ2-2	-	CASSSISGDTGELFF	TGTGCCAGCAGCTCAATATCGGGGGACACCGGGGAGCTGTTTTTT
-	TRBV29-1	TRBJ1-1	-	CSVPPETSDEAFF	TGCAGCGTTCCACCCGAGACTAGCGATGAAGCTTTCTTT
few	TRBV9	TRBJ1-2	-	CASSVSGSGIYGYTF	TGTGCCAGCAGCGTAAGCGGGTCGGGGATCTATGGCTACACCTTC
-	TRBV30	TRBJ2-5	-	CAWSIVEQETQYF	TGTGCCTGGAGTATAGTCGAACAAGAGACCCAGTACTTC